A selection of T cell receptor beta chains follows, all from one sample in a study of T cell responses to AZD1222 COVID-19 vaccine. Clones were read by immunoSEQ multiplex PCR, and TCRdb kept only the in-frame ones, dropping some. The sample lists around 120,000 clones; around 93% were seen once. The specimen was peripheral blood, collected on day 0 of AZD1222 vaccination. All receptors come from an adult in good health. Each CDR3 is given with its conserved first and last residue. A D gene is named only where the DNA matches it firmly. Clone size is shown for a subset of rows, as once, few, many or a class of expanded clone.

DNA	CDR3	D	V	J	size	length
TGCGCCAGCAGCGTCCCTCGACTAGCGGGAAAGGGCGATGAGCAGTTCTTC	CASSVPRLAGKGDEQFF	TRBD2	TRBV5-1	TRBJ2-1	-	17
TGTGCCACCCTCGGGACTAGCGGCTACGAGCAGTACTTC	CATLGTSGYEQYF	TRBD2	TRBV10-3	TRBJ2-7	-	13
TGCGCCAGCAGCTTGGGGACTAGCGGGTTCACAGATACGCAGTATTTT	CASSLGTSGFTDTQYF	TRBD2	TRBV5-1	TRBJ2-3	-	16
TGTGCCAGCAGCCCGGGACTAGCGGGACTAAATGAGCAGTTCTTC	CASSPGLAGLNEQFF	TRBD2	TRBV6-5	TRBJ2-1	-	15
TGTGCCAGCAGTCCCACGGGTTCTGGTGGCTACACCTTC	CASSPTGSGGYTF	-	TRBV6-6	TRBJ1-2	-	13
TGTGCCAGCAGCCCCGGCTATGGCTACACCTTC	CASSPGYGYTF	-	TRBV12-3/TRBV12-4	TRBJ1-2	-	11
TGTGCCATCAGTGAGAAAGGACCAAGTGAAAAACTGTTTTTT	CAISEKGPSEKLFF	-	TRBV10-3	TRBJ1-4	once	14
TGTGCCAGTAGCATTTGGGGACAGGGTTGGAATAGCAATCAGCCCCAGCATTTT	CASSIWGQGWNSNQPQHF	TRBD1	TRBV19	TRBJ1-5	-	18
TGTGCCAGCAGTGAAGGGGACTATGGCTACACCTTC	CASSEGDYGYTF	-	TRBV25-1	TRBJ1-2	-	12
TGTGCCAGCAGCGTAGGAGCGGGAGTGTTCGATGAGCAGTTCTTC	CASSVGAGVFDEQFF	TRBD2	TRBV9	TRBJ2-1	-	15
TGTGCCAGCAGTAGACAGTGGGATGAGCAGTTCTTC	CASSRQWDEQFF	-	TRBV12-3/TRBV12-4	TRBJ2-1	-	12
TGTGCCAGCAGCAAAGGAGGACAGCCCACCTACTATGGCTACACCTTC	CASSKGGQPTYYGYTF	-	TRBV21-1	TRBJ1-2	-	16
TGTGCCAGCAGTGAATCAGCCGGTCGGTCCTACAATGAGCAGTTCTTC	CASSESAGRSYNEQFF	-	TRBV2	TRBJ2-1	-	16
TGCAGCGCTTTGACAGGTTCATTCTACGAGCAGTACTTC	CSALTGSFYEQYF	-	TRBV29-1	TRBJ2-7	-	13
TGCGCCAGCAGCTTGGAGGGGCAGGGTGAAGCTTTCTTT	CASSLEGQGEAFF	-	TRBV5-1	TRBJ1-1	-	13
TGTGCCAGCAGCTTAGAACGAAGTCAGCCCCAGCATTTT	CASSLERSQPQHF	-	TRBV11-2	TRBJ1-5	-	13
TGTGCCAGCAGCTTGGAGGTGGGTAGAGGGCAGCCCCAGCATTTT	CASSLEVGRGQPQHF	-	TRBV5-5	TRBJ1-5	few	15
TGTGCCAGCAGTTACTGGCCAGTGGATGGCTACACCTTC	CASSYWPVDGYTF	-	TRBV6-5	TRBJ1-2	-	13
TGTGCCAGCAGCGTACCCGGGGAGCTGTTTTTT	CASSVPGELFF	-	TRBV9	TRBJ2-2	-	11
TGTGCCAGCAGCGTTAGGTACGGGACAGAGTACAATGAGCAGTTCTTC	CASSVRYGTEYNEQFF	TRBD1	TRBV11-2	TRBJ2-1	few	16
TGCGCCAGCAGCTGGGGACCCGAAGATAGTGAAAAACTGTTTTTT	CASSWGPEDSEKLFF	-	TRBV5-1	TRBJ1-4	-	15
TGTGCCAGTAGTCGATCCGGGACTAGCGGGAGTCGAAATGAGCAGTTCTTC	CASSRSGTSGSRNEQFF	TRBD2	TRBV19	TRBJ2-1	-	17
TGTGCCAGCAGCTTAGACGGGTACAATGAGCAGTTCTTC	CASSLDGYNEQFF	-	TRBV7-2	TRBJ2-1	-	13
TGTGCCACCTCAAACCGGGACAGGACTGAAGCTTTCTTT	CATSNRDRTEAFF	TRBD1	TRBV19	TRBJ1-1	-	13
TGTGCCAGCAGTTCCCGCAGGGGGCTAGGAAACACCATATATTTT	CASSSRRGLGNTIYF	TRBD1	TRBV27	TRBJ1-3	-	15
TGCGCCAGCAGCTTGGCCACCTCGAACACCGGGGAGCTGTTTTTT	CASSLATSNTGELFF	-	TRBV5-1	TRBJ2-2	once	15
TGTGCCAGCTCACCACCGACAGGGGAAGGCTACACCTTC	CASSPPTGEGYTF	TRBD1	TRBV18	TRBJ1-2	-	13
TGTGCCAGCAGTAGGGACAGAATCACCGGGGAGCTGTTTTTT	CASSRDRITGELFF	TRBD1	TRBV2	TRBJ2-2	-	14
TGTGCCAGCAGTGGGGCGACAGTTAGGGGGGACACTGAAGCTTTCTTT	CASSGATVRGDTEAFF	-	TRBV28	TRBJ1-1	-	16
TGTGCCAGCGACAACACCCTGGGTAGGGGGTATACTGAAGCTTTCTTT	CASDNTLGRGYTEAFF	-	TRBV7-3	TRBJ1-1	-	16
TGTGCCAGCAGCGAAGCGCGATCGGGATTCAATGAGCAGTTCTTC	CASSEARSGFNEQFF	-	TRBV6-1	TRBJ2-1	-	15
TGTGCCAGCAGGGTTGGAGCAGGGACGGGTGGCTACACCTTC	CASRVGAGTGGYTF	-	TRBV6-5	TRBJ1-2	-	14
TGCAGTGCTAGTAAAGGGGATAGCAATCAGCCCCAGCATTTT	CSASKGDSNQPQHF	-	TRBV20-1	TRBJ1-5	-	14